This TCR beta chain was recovered during a study of blood T cell repertoires in COVID-19. In the study overall: Samples came from the United States, Italy and Spain, spanning acute and convalescent COVID-19.

Authors' methods: Estimates of nucleated cell counts were drawn from the amplification of reference gene primers. Sequencing used immunoSEQ multiplex PCR; TCRdb keeps in-frame clones, though not all of them. That table gives V, J and clone size, and the DNA gave D and trimming. The sample has hundreds of thousands of clones, 90% seen once. The CDR3 is made up of 17 amino acids. V gave up 0 bases and J gave up 4 bases, with 18 bases separating them. Germline V gives CDR1 LGHNA, CDR2 YNFKEQ. This study enrolled people aged 18 to 89 from about two dozen US geographic areas. This TCR was sampled from a young woman with acute COVID-19. The chain has TRBV4-2 and TRBJ1-1, with a weak D call TRBD1 (6 bases). Sequencing was performed on PBMCs or T cells enriched from blood (not recorded which). The CDR3 DNA reads as TGTGCCAGCAGCCAAGAATTGATGGGGCAGGGGTTCACTGAAGCTTTCTTT. It specifies CASSQELMGQGFTEAFF.